The subject of this entry is one T cell receptor (beta chain). The data originate from a study of blood T cell repertoires in COVID-19. The overall study: Sample material is recorded as cDNA or gDNA derived from T cells, B-cell-depleted T cells, or PBMCs.

Method: immunoSEQ multiplex PCR; TCRdb's copy keeps in-frame clones and lacks some. Of 150,000 to 200,000 clones listed, around 80% are singletons. Individuals drawn from 24 US areas were roughly 18 to 95 years old. Participants were placed into cohorts based on the clinical history they reported. Participants classified as exposed had met a COVID-19 case within 2 weeks before study entry. The CDR3 consists of 15 residues. Trimming took off 6 bases at V and 4 bases at J, with 15 bases between the two ends. The germline gives CDR1 MNHEY, CDR2 SMNVEV (reference sequence). Material: PBMCs or T cells enriched from blood (not recorded which). The chain links TRBV27 to TRBJ2-2, with unresolved D. This clonotype originated in a man aged 55 to 70 who had been exposed to COVID-19. CDR3 coding DNA: TGTGCCAGCAGAGACCCCGCTAGGTTCACCGGGGAGCTGTTTTTT. Amino acid sequence: CASRDPARFTGELFF.